This TCR beta chain was documented in a study of blood T cell repertoires in COVID-19. Study-level background: The United States, Italy and Spain were the sources of the acute and convalescent COVID-19 samples. PBMCs, B-cell-depleted T cells, or T cells provided the cDNA or gDNA that made up the material.

Some clones are missing from TCRdb's copy, which holds only in-frame ones; the method was immunoSEQ multiplex PCR. The profile shows fewer than 350,000 clones, approximately 89% of them singletons. This clone was seen a handful of times. Germline V lookup: CDR1 SGHTA, CDR2 FQGNSA. This CDR3 region has 17 residues. V shed 2 bases, J shed 2 bases, and the junction held 5 bases outside the gene matches. The clonotype was recovered from a man in his forties or fifties with active or convalescent COVID-19. The V and J genes are TRBV7-2 and TRBJ1-6; TRBD1 agrees at 8 bases. What was sequenced was peripheral blood. CDR3 nucleotides: TGTGCCAGCAGCTTAAGAAGGACAGGGACCTATAATTCACCCCTCCACTTT. Its protein is CASSLRRTGTYNSPLHF.